The subject of this entry is one T cell receptor (beta chain). Its specificity is unknown. These data originate in a study of cytomegalovirus exposure and HLA in healthy donors. Findings of the study overall: The study reported that TCR beta sequences accurately predicted HLA-A and HLA-B alleles in most subjects. Certain indistinguishable V segments, among them TRBV6-2 and TRBV6-3, were excluded. By HLA locus, TCR association rates varied in a later analysis, with DRB1 showing the most and HLA-C the fewest.

At the time of sampling, donors were nominally healthy, though unrecorded immune exposures were likely. The CDR3 extends over 14 amino acids. CDR1 is SQVTM and CDR2 is ANQGSEA in the germline V gene. Trimming cost V 1 base and J 3 bases, with 9 bases left between them. Primers for the PCR totalled 60 Vbeta and 13 Jbeta. Assay used: immunoSEQ multiplex PCR; TCRdb lists only in-frame clones, some missing. The sample shows over 120,000 clones, roughly 9.8% of them seen only once. Sequenced: PBMCs. The receptor's source is a man between 50 and 59 years old in good health and CMV-seronegative. The gene calls are TRBV29-1 and TRBJ1-4; no clear D gene. CDR3 residues: CSVEGTSPNEKLFF. The CDR3 DNA sequence: TGCAGCGTTGAAGGAACAAGTCCTAATGAAAAACTGTTTTTT.